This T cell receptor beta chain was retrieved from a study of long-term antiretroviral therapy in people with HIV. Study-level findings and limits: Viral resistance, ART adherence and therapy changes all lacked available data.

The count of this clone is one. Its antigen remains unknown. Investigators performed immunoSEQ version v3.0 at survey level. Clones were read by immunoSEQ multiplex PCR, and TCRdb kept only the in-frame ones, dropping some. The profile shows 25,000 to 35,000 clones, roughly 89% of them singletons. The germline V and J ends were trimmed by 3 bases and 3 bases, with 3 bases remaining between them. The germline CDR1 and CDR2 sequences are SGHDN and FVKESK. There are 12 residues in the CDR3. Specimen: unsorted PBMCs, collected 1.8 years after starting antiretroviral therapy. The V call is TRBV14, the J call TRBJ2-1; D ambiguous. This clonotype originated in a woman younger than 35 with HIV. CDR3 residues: CASSHLYNEQFF. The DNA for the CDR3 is TGTGCCAGCAGCCATCTCTACAATGAGCAGTTCTTC.